This TCR beta chain was documented in a study of T cells after yellow fever vaccination. Turning to the study itself: Fractions of low cell number were prepared using SMART-Seq v4 Ultra Low Input. Points from the study as a whole: Booster sampling recovered most clones from primary vaccination (approximately 97% CD4, around 88% CD8). A minor fraction of clonotypes spanned both CD4 and CD8 compartments.

The table lists this clonotype with a few counts. Its target is not known. In TCRdb, the 5' RACE reads were re-called with MiXCR into one record per CDR3 protein. This sample has some 350,000 distinct CDR3 sequences, with 6.2% found just once. Germline V gives CDR1 DFQATT, CDR2 SNEGSKA (reference sequence). This CDR3 region has 15 residues. Trimming took 3 bases from V and 7 from J; bases not matched to a gene: 7. The starting material was PBMCs, obtained 5 days after the yellow fever booster vaccination. This chain joins TRBV20-1 and TRBJ2-2; the match to TRBD2 covers 11 bases. The receptor's source is a man in his thirties or forties who received the YFV17D yellow fever vaccine. The CDR3 spells CSARGSGRVIGELFF. CDR3 nucleotide sequence: TGCAGTGCTAGGGGTAGCGGGAGGGTTATCGGGGAGCTGTTTTTT.